Following are 21 T cell receptor beta chains from one sample sequenced in a study of blood T cells in healthy people across ages. Through a sample-barcoded 5' primer and a J-beta primer mix, a second PCR was run for about 6 to 12 cycles. TCRdb recomputed calls from the 5' RACE reads with MiXCR, one row per CDR3 protein. Among roughly 1,800,000 distinct CDR3 sequences listed, roughly 50% were seen once. Specimen: blood. The source is a woman between 40 and 50 years old in good health.

There are a few counts of this clonotype. The chain is built from TRBV27 and TRBJ2-6, with D uncertain. Trimming cost V 5 bases and J 0 bases, with 14 bases left between them. This CDR3 contains 17 residues. Germline loops: CDR1 MNHEY, CDR2 SMNVEV (reference sequence). CDR3 loop: CASSSGVGISGANVLTF. The CDR3 region has the DNA TGTGCCAGCAGTAGTGGTGTTGGGATCTCTGGGGCCAACGTCCTGACTTTC.

The chain is built from TRBV20-1 and TRBJ2-5; 8 bases are shared with TRBD1. Trimming at V came to 8 bases and at J to 6 bases, leaving 8 bases not matched to a gene. Germline values: CDR1 DFQATT, CDR2 SNEGSKA (reference sequence). CDR3 length: 12 residues. CDR3: CSPDRVEQTQYF. The CDR3 DNA sequence: TGCAGTCCGGACAGGGTGGAACAGACCCAGTACTTC.

There are a few counts of this clonotype. The V gene is TRBV4-3, the J gene TRBJ2-3; D is unresolved. CDR1 LGHNA and CDR2 YSLEER come from the germline V gene. The CDR3 has 14 residues. The V gene lost 0 bases and the J gene lost 7 bases, with 11 bases spanning the gap. The CDR3 spells CASSQDTEFYTQYF. The CDR3 DNA reads TGCGCCAGCAGCCAAGATACCGAATTCTATACGCAGTATTTT.

DNA of the CDR3: TGTGCCAGCAGCCTCCGCTCCTATAATTCACCCCTCCACTTT. This translates into CASSLRSYNSPLHF. The chain combines TRBV13 with TRBJ1-6; D is unclear. Trimming pared 5 bases from V and 0 bases from J, leaving 5 bases between. The CDR3 runs to 14 residues. Germline V gives CDR1 PRHDT, CDR2 FYEKMQ (reference sequence).

The chain is built from TRBV27 and TRBJ2-1, with a weak D call TRBD1 (5 bases). The J call may be faulty, since TRBJ2-7 better matches the DNA end. The germline V gene encodes CDR1 MNHEY and CDR2 SMNVEV (reference sequence). The CDR3 contains 16 residues. The DNA of the CDR3 is TGTGCCAGCAGAAGGCTAATGTCAGGGTTTTGGAATGAGCAGTACTTC. Translated: CASRRLMSGFWNEQYF.

CDR3 region: CSARDPWDKYSTDTQYF. The DNA for the CDR3 is TGCAGTGCTAGAGATCCCTGGGACAAATATAGCACAGATACGCAGTATTTT. The chain links TRBV20-1 to TRBJ2-3, with D maybe TRBD1 (6 bases). The CDR3 is 17 residues long. Trimming stripped 0 bases from V and 0 bases from J, with 16 bases between. Germline V gives CDR1 DFQATT, CDR2 SNEGSKA (reference sequence).

This rearrangement joins TRBV9 to TRBJ1-2; D possibly corresponds to TRBD1 (6 bases). CDR1 is SGDLS, CDR2 YYNGEE, per germline. CDR3 length equals 16 residues. V lost 3 bases to trimming and J lost 4 bases, with 19 bases between them. The CDR3 loop is CASSAQTGLVSYGYTF. The DNA for the CDR3 is TGTGCCAGCAGCGCCCAAACAGGGCTAGTAAGCTATGGCTACACCTTC.

J is TRBJ1-2 and V is TRBV15; D possibly corresponds to TRBD1 (6 bases). The CDR3 runs 12 residues. With 4 bases removed from V and 6 bases from J, the gap between germline ends came to 9 bases. The germline V gene encodes CDR1 LNHNV and CDR2 YYDKDF (reference sequence). The CDR3 spells CATSNQGNGYTF. The CDR3 DNA reads TGTGCCACCAGCAACCAGGGGAATGGCTACACCTTC.

This clonotype was counted once. The genes are TRBV3-1 and TRBJ2-2; 13 nucleotides line up with TRBD2. Germline assignment: CDR1 LGHDT and CDR2 YNNKEL (reference sequence). The J segment lost 6 bases and the V segment lost 5 bases, leaving 6 bases of the junction unmatched. The CDR3 extends over 16 amino acids. CDR3 protein: CASSIWTSGGSGELFF. The CDR3 bases are TGTGCCAGCAGCATCTGGACTAGCGGGGGATCCGGGGAGCTGTTTTTT.

The chain combines TRBV28 with TRBJ1-2, with D possibly being TRBD1 (6 bases). The CDR3 spans 16 residues. From germline, CDR1 is MDHEN and CDR2 SYDVKM. Trimming cost V 4 bases and J 2 bases, with 17 bases left between them. CDR3 nucleotide sequence: TGTGCCAGCAGTTCAGGACTCGGACAGCCCAACTATGGCTACACCTTC. Translation gives CASSSGLGQPNYGYTF.

The chain uses TRBV20-1 and TRBJ1-2; tentatively, D is TRBD1 (6 bases). V lost 3 bases to trimming and J lost 3 bases, with 17 bases between them. The germline gives CDR1 DFQATT, CDR2 SNEGSKA (reference sequence). This CDR3 is built from 15 residues. This chain's CDR3 is CSASSTPRGDYGYTF. CDR3 coding DNA: TGCAGTGCTAGCTCCACCCCGAGGGGGGACTATGGCTACACCTTC.

The genes are TRBV20-1 and TRBJ1-2; TRBD1 aligns across 9 bases. Germline V CDR1 and CDR2: DFQATT, SNEGSKA (reference sequence). V shed 0 bases, J shed 8 bases, and the junction held 10 bases outside the gene matches. This CDR3 contains 15 residues. The CDR3 DNA follows: TGCAGTGCTAGAGATTTGGGACAGGGCCTCTACGGCTACACCTTC. Amino acids: CSARDLGQGLYGYTF.

This clonotype has a handful of counts. The V gene is TRBV6-5, the J gene TRBJ2-1; D is unresolved. CDR1 and CDR2 from the germline V gene are MNHEY and SVGAGI. V lost 8 bases to trimming and J lost 10 bases, with 12 bases between them. The CDR3 spans 11 residues. The CDR3 sequence is CASGRNGEQFF. The DNA of the CDR3 is TGTGCCAGCGGCCGAAACGGGGAGCAGTTCTTC.

This chain uses TRBV7-9 with TRBJ2-1; D unresolved. Between the trimmed V and J ends, which lost 7 bases and 8 bases, there was a span of 15 bases. The CDR3 spans 13 residues. Germline CDR1 and CDR2: SEHNR and FQNEAQ (reference sequence). CDR3 in amino acids: CASIPQGRDEQFF. The CDR3 nucleotides read TGTGCCAGCATCCCCCAAGGTCGGGATGAGCAGTTCTTC.

The chain couples TRBV29-1 to TRBJ2-4; 7 bases are a match to TRBD2. The V segment lost 2 bases and the J segment 8 bases; nucleotides outside the gene matches: 9. Germline V CDR1 and CDR2: SQVTM, ANQGSEA. The CDR3 is 14 amino acids. The CDR3 coding sequence is TGCAGCGTTGAATTCGGTGGAGGGAGGGACATTCAGTACTTC. Translation: CSVEFGGGRDIQYF.

This clonotype has ten or more counts. The chain couples TRBV7-8 to TRBJ2-7, with D uncertain. From germline, CDR1 is SGHVS and CDR2 FQNEAQ. There are 14 residues in the CDR3. The V end lost 5 bases, the J end lost 0 bases, and 11 bases lay between the germline ends. The CDR3 region has the DNA TGTGCCAGCAGCGTCTCCGGAGTCTCCTACGAGCAGTACTTC. Its translation is CASSVSGVSYEQYF.

V and J are TRBV20-1 and TRBJ2-5; D remains unclear. The CDR3 is 15 amino acids. CDR1 and CDR2 (germline): DFQATT, SNEGSKA (reference sequence). Trimming took 0 bases from V and 5 from J, leaving 16 bases between them. CDR3 DNA: TGCAGTGCTAGAGATTATCGTTCCATCGGGGAGACCCAGTACTTC. This gives the protein CSARDYRSIGETQYF.

The rearrangement joins TRBV27 to TRBJ1-2; no clear D. The V end lost 6 bases, the J end lost 4 bases, and 15 bases lay between the germline ends. CDR3 length: 14 residues. CDR1 and CDR2 from the germline V gene are MNHEY and SMNVEV (reference sequence). CDR3 loop: CASSSAGASYGYTF. CDR3 sequence (DNA): TGTGCCAGCAGCTCCGCGGGCGCCTCCTATGGCTACACCTTC.

V gene TRBV4-1 combines with J gene TRBJ2-1, with D possibly being TRBD2 (6 bases). Germline V CDR1 and CDR2: MGHRA, YSYEKL. Trimming stripped 4 bases from V and 4 bases from J, with 17 bases between. The CDR3 is made up of 16 amino acids. The CDR3 DNA follows: TGCGCCAGCAGCCTTACCTGGGACGGGAGTTACAATGAGCAGTTCTTC. Protein product: CASSLTWDGSYNEQFF.

The CDR3 DNA follows: TGTGCCAGCAGCTTATGGGACGGGCTCTACGAGCAGTTCTTC. Translation gives CASSLWDGLYEQFF. J is TRBJ2-1 and V is TRBV7-9; TRBD1 or TRBD2 may be the D gene (5 bases each). Germline V gene lookup returns CDR1 SEHNR and CDR2 FQNEAQ (reference sequence). V dropped 2 bases and J dropped 10 bases, with 15 bases sitting between them. The CDR3 runs 14 residues.

V is TRBV28 and J is TRBJ2-7; TRBD1 aligns across 7 bases. Germline trimming cut 6 bases from V and 2 bases from J; bases unmatched to any gene: 19. The length of the CDR3 is 18 residues. The germline gives CDR1 MDHEN, CDR2 SYDVKM. The CDR3 is CASSRSRDRLYETYEQYF. The DNA for the CDR3 is TGTGCCAGCAGCCGGAGCCGGGACAGATTGTACGAGACCTACGAGCAGTACTTC.